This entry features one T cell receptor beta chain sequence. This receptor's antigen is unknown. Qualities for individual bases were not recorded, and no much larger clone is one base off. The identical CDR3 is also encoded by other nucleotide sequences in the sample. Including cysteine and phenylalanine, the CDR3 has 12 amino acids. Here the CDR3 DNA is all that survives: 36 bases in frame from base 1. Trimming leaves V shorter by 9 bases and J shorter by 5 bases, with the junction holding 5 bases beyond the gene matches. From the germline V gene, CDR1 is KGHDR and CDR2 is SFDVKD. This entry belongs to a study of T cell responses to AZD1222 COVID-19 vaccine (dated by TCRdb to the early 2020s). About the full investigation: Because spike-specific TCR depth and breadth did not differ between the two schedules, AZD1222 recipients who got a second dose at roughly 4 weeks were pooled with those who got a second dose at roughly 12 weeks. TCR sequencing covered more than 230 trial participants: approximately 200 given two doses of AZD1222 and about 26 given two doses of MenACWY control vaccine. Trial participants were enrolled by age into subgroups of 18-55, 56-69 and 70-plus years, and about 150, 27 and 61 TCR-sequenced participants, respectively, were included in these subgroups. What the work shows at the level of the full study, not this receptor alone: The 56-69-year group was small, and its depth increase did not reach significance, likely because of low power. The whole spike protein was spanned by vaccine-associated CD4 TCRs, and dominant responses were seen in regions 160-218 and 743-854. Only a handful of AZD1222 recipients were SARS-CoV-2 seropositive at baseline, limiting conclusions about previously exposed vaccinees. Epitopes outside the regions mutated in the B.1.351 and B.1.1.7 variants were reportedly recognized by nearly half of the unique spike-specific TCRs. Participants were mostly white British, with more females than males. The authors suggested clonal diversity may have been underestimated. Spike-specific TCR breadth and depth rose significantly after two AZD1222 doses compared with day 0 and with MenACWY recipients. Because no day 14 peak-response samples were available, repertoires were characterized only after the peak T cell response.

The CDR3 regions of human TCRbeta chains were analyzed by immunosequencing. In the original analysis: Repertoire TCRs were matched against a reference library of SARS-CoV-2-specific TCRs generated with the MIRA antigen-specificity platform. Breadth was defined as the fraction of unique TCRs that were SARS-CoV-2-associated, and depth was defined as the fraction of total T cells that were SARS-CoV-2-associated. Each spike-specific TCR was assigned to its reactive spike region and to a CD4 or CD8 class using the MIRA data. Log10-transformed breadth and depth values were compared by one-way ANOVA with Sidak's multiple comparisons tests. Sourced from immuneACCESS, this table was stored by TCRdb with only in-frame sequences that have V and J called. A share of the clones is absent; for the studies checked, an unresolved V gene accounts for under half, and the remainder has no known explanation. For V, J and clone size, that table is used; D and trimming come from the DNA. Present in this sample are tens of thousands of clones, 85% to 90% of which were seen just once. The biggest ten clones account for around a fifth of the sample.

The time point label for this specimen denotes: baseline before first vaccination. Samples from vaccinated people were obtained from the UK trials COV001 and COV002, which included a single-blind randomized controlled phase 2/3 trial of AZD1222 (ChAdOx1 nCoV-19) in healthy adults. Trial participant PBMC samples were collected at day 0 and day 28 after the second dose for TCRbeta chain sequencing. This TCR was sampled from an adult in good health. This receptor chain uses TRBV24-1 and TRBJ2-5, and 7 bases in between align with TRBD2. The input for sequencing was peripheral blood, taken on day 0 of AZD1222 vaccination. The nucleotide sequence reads TGTGCCACCCAGCGGGGTGGGGAGACCCAGTACTTC. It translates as CATQRGGETQYF.